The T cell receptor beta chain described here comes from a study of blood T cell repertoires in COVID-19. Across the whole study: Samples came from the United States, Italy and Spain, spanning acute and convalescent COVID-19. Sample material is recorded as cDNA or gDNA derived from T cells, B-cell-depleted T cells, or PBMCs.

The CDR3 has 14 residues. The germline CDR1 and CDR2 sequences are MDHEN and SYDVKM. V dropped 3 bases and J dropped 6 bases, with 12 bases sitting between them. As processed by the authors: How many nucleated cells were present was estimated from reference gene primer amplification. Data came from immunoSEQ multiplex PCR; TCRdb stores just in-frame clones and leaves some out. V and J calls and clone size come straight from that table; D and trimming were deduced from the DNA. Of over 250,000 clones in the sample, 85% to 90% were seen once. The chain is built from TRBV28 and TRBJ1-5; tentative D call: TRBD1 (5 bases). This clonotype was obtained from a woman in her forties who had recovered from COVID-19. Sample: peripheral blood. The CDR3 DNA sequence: TGTGCCAGCAGTTTGGGGGGTAGGGGTCAGCCCCAGCATTTT. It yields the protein CASSLGGRGQPQHF.